This is a list of T cell receptor beta chains from one sample in a study of beta chain features in type 1 diabetes. Profiling relied on immunoSEQ multiplex PCR, and the TCRdb table lists in-frame clones only, not all of them. The table has 240,000 or so clones, approximately 15% seen once. Sample: naive CD4+ T cells from blood. Every receptor here comes from a man younger than 40 with type 1 diabetes. Each CDR3 is given with its conserved first and last residue. The D gene is left open where the match is weak. The size field is filled for only some rows; it gives once, few, many or a size class.

clone_size: few
j_call: TRBJ1-5
d_call: TRBD1
v_call: TRBV6-1
cdr3_aa: CASSADRANQPQHF
cdr3_nt: TGTGCCAGCAGCGCTGACAGGGCCAATCAGCCCCAGCATTTT

clone_size: .
j_call: TRBJ2-5
d_call: .
v_call: TRBV18
cdr3_aa: CASSLNLGGGETQYF
cdr3_nt: TGTGCCAGCTCACTGAATCTAGGAGGAGGGGAGACCCAGTACTTC

clone_size: .
j_call: TRBJ1-2
d_call: .
v_call: TRBV19
cdr3_aa: CASIELGERNYGYTF
cdr3_nt: TGTGCCAGTATTGAGCTCGGTGAGCGTAACTATGGCTACACCTTC

clone_size: .
j_call: TRBJ2-1
d_call: TRBD1
v_call: TRBV5-4
cdr3_aa: CASTLFGTGGGNEQFF
cdr3_nt: TGTGCCAGCACCCTATTCGGGACAGGGGGCGGGAATGAGCAGTTCTTC

clone_size: .
j_call: TRBJ2-7
d_call: TRBD1
v_call: TRBV18
cdr3_aa: CASSRRTGGVYEQYF
cdr3_nt: TGTGCCAGCTCACGGCGGACAGGGGGGGTCTACGAGCAGTACTTC

clone_size: few
j_call: TRBJ1-2
d_call: TRBD1
v_call: TRBV7-9
cdr3_aa: CASSFGQGHYGYTF
cdr3_nt: TGTGCCAGCAGCTTCGGACAGGGCCACTATGGCTACACCTTC

clone_size: .
j_call: TRBJ1-4
d_call: .
v_call: TRBV2
cdr3_aa: CASRTQGLSEEKLFF
cdr3_nt: TGTGCCAGCAGAACCCAGGGACTGTCGGAGGAAAAACTGTTTTTT

clone_size: .
j_call: TRBJ2-1
d_call: TRBD2
v_call: TRBV4-2
cdr3_aa: CASSQDLLARQFF
cdr3_nt: TGTGCCAGCAGCCAAGATCTACTAGCGCGGCAGTTCTTC

clone_size: .
j_call: TRBJ2-2
d_call: TRBD1
v_call: TRBV7-9
cdr3_aa: CASSLRQGETGELFF
cdr3_nt: TGTGCCAGCAGCTTGCGACAGGGAGAGACCGGGGAGCTGTTTTTT

clone_size: few
j_call: TRBJ1-2
d_call: .
v_call: TRBV6-6
cdr3_aa: CASSYYPGYTF
cdr3_nt: TGTGCCAGCAGTTATTATCCTGGCTACACCTTC

clone_size: .
j_call: TRBJ2-7
d_call: TRBD1
v_call: TRBV28
cdr3_aa: CASSFEGTGKGYEQYF
cdr3_nt: TGTGCCAGCAGTTTCGAGGGGACAGGGAAAGGCTACGAGCAGTACTTC

clone_size: .
j_call: TRBJ1-5
d_call: TRBD1
v_call: TRBV30
cdr3_aa: CAWSVQHRGANQPQHF
cdr3_nt: TGTGCCTGGAGTGTACAGCACAGGGGGGCGAATCAGCCCCAGCATTTT

clone_size: .
j_call: TRBJ2-5
d_call: .
v_call: TRBV27
cdr3_aa: CASSFTGLETQYF
cdr3_nt: TGTGCCAGCAGTTTTACTGGGCTGGAGACCCAGTACTTC

clone_size: .
j_call: TRBJ2-2
d_call: .
v_call: TRBV4-1
cdr3_aa: CASSQDEVAGGELFF
cdr3_nt: TGCGCCAGCAGCCAAGATGAGGTAGCCGGCGGGGAGCTGTTTTTT

clone_size: few
j_call: TRBJ1-2
d_call: .
v_call: TRBV29-1
cdr3_aa: CSVEQQGGNYGYTF
cdr3_nt: TGCAGCGTTGAACAACAGGGCGGCAACTATGGCTACACCTTC

clone_size: few
j_call: TRBJ2-3
d_call: .
v_call: TRBV5-4
cdr3_aa: CASSFGQALSTDTQYF
cdr3_nt: TGTGCCAGCAGCTTTGGGCAGGCTCTTAGCACAGATACGCAGTATTTT

clone_size: few
j_call: TRBJ2-5
d_call: .
v_call: TRBV7-2
cdr3_aa: CASSSMTRSETQYF
cdr3_nt: TGTGCCAGCAGCTCCATGACTAGATCCGAGACCCAGTACTTC

clone_size: .
j_call: TRBJ2-5
d_call: TRBD2
v_call: TRBV4-1
cdr3_aa: CASSQAPAGGQETQYF
cdr3_nt: TGCGCCAGCAGCCAAGCTCCGGCGGGGGGCCAAGAGACCCAGTACTTC

clone_size: few
j_call: TRBJ1-1
d_call: TRBD1
v_call: TRBV6-1
cdr3_aa: CASSEDRFLAFF
cdr3_nt: TGTGCCAGCAGCGAGGACAGGTTCCTGGCTTTCTTT

clone_size: .
j_call: TRBJ1-4
d_call: .
v_call: TRBV9
cdr3_aa: CASSAVGGGEKLFF
cdr3_nt: TGTGCCAGCAGCGCTGTGGGGGGTGGTGAGAAACTGTTTTTT

clone_size: .
j_call: TRBJ1-2
d_call: .
v_call: TRBV2
cdr3_aa: CASSTDGLPGYTF
cdr3_nt: TGTGCCAGCAGTACCGACGGGTTACCTGGCTACACCTTC

clone_size: .
j_call: TRBJ1-6
d_call: .
v_call: TRBV5-6
cdr3_aa: CASSPVSGSPLHF
cdr3_nt: TGTGCCAGCAGCCCGGTATCAGGGTCACCCCTCCACTTT

clone_size: .
j_call: TRBJ1-2
d_call: .
v_call: TRBV7-9
cdr3_aa: CASSSTGAGGGYTF
cdr3_nt: TGTGCCAGCAGCTCAACGGGAGCCGGCGGGGGCTACACCTTC

clone_size: few
j_call: TRBJ1-5
d_call: TRBD1
v_call: TRBV7-2
cdr3_aa: CASSLDRGSNQPQHF
cdr3_nt: TGTGCCAGCAGCCTGGACAGGGGATCCAATCAGCCCCAGCATTTT

clone_size: .
j_call: TRBJ2-5
d_call: TRBD2
v_call: TRBV5-1
cdr3_aa: CASSLSGATQETQYF
cdr3_nt: TGCGCCAGCAGCTTGAGCGGGGCCACTCAAGAGACCCAGTACTTC

clone_size: .
j_call: TRBJ1-1
d_call: TRBD1
v_call: TRBV5-1
cdr3_aa: CASSPGQVGTEAFF
cdr3_nt: TGCGCCAGCAGCCCGGGACAGGTGGGCACTGAAGCTTTCTTT

clone_size: .
j_call: TRBJ1-3
d_call: .
v_call: TRBV5-1
cdr3_aa: CASSLTGSVSGNTIYF
cdr3_nt: TGCGCCAGCAGCTTGACAGGTTCGGTTTCGGGAAACACCATATATTTT

clone_size: .
j_call: TRBJ2-1
d_call: TRBD2
v_call: TRBV6-5
cdr3_aa: CASSYQASGRNEQFF
cdr3_nt: TGTGCCAGCAGTTACCAGGCTAGCGGGAGGAATGAGCAGTTCTTC

clone_size: few
j_call: TRBJ1-5
d_call: .
v_call: TRBV29-1
cdr3_aa: CSAGGFNQPQHF
cdr3_nt: TGCAGCGCCGGGGGATTCAATCAGCCCCAGCATTTT

clone_size: .
j_call: TRBJ2-2
d_call: TRBD1
v_call: TRBV5-1
cdr3_aa: CASSGGQGVTGELFF
cdr3_nt: TGCGCCAGCAGCGGGGGACAGGGAGTAACCGGGGAGCTGTTTTTT

clone_size: few
j_call: TRBJ2-7
d_call: TRBD1
v_call: TRBV28
cdr3_aa: CASSKTRQGVPYEQYF
cdr3_nt: TGTGCCAGCAGTAAAACCCGACAGGGGGTACCCTACGAGCAGTACTTC

clone_size: few
j_call: TRBJ2-3
d_call: .
v_call: TRBV29-1
cdr3_aa: CSVEERGPSEGKYF
cdr3_nt: TGCAGCGTTGAAGAAAGAGGGCCTAGCGAAGGAAAGTATTTT

clone_size: .
j_call: TRBJ2-7
d_call: .
v_call: TRBV29-1
cdr3_aa: CSVAGRVSYEQYF
cdr3_nt: TGCAGCGTTGCAGGCAGGGTGTCCTACGAGCAGTACTTC

clone_size: .
j_call: TRBJ2-7
d_call: .
v_call: TRBV28
cdr3_aa: CASGFTYEQYF
cdr3_nt: TGTGCCAGCGGTTTTACCTACGAGCAGTACTTC

clone_size: few
j_call: TRBJ1-1
d_call: TRBD1
v_call: TRBV6-6
cdr3_aa: CASSRDRGPTEAFF
cdr3_nt: TGTGCCAGCAGCCGGGACAGGGGACCCACCGAAGCTTTCTTT

clone_size: .
j_call: TRBJ2-3
d_call: TRBD2
v_call: TRBV19
cdr3_aa: CASRQTSGGTDTQYF
cdr3_nt: TGTGCCAGTAGGCAGACTAGCGGGGGCACAGATACGCAGTATTTT

clone_size: .
j_call: TRBJ2-2
d_call: .
v_call: TRBV18
cdr3_aa: CASSQDRRGLGELFF
cdr3_nt: TGTGCCAGCTCACAAGACAGGAGAGGGCTCGGGGAGCTGTTTTTT